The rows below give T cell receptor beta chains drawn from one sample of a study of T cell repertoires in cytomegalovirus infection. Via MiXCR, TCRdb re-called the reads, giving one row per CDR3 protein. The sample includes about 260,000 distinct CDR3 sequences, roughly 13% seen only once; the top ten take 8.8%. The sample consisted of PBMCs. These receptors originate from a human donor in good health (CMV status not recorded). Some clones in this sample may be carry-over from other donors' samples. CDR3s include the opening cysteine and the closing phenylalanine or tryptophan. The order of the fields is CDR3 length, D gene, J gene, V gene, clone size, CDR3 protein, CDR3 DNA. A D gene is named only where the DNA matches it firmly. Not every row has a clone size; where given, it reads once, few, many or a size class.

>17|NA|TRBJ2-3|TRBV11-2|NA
CASSLDLLASWTDTRYF
TGTGCCAGCAGCTTAGATTTACTAGCAAGTTGGACAGATACGCGGTATTTT
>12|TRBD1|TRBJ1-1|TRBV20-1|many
CSARTGGTEAFF
TGCAGTGCTAGAACAGGGGGCACTGAAGCTTTCTTT
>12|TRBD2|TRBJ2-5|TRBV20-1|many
CSAWTSKETQYF
TGCAGTGCCTGGACTAGTAAAGAGACCCAGTACTTC
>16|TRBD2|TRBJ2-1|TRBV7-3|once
CASSLTGLAGGNEQFF
TGTGCCAGCAGCTTAACCGGACTAGCGGGAGGAAATGAGCAGTTCTTC
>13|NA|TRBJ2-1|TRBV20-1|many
CSARGWDTLEQFF
TGCAGTGCTAGAGGATGGGACACCCTTGAGCAGTTCTTC
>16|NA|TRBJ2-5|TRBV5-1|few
CASSMSGRAIQETQYF
TGCGCCAGCAGCATGTCGGGGCGGGCCATCCAAGAGACCCAGTACTTC
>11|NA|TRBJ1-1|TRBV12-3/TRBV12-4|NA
CASSFLGEAFF
TGTGCCAGCAGTTTCCTAGGGGAAGCTTTCTTT
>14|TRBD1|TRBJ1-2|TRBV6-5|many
CASRTTGGPYGYTF
TGTGCCAGCCGGACCACAGGGGGACCCTATGGCTACACCTTC
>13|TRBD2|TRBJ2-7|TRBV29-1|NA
CSVGGLAAYEQYF
TGCAGCGTTGGGGGACTAGCGGCCTACGAGCAGTACTTC
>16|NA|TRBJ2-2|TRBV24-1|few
CATSGRTVTNTGELFF
TGTGCCACCAGTGGCCGGACTGTTACGAACACCGGGGAGCTGTTTTTT
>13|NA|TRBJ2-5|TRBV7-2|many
CASSLKKQETQYF
TGTGCCAGCAGCTTAAAGAAACAAGAGACCCAGTACTTC
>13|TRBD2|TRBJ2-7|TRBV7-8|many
CASGLAGSHEQYF
TGTGCCAGCGGATTAGCGGGAAGCCACGAGCAGTACTTC
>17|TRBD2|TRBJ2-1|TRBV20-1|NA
CSATSGTSGRALYEQFF
TGCAGTGCTACATCCGGGACTAGCGGGAGGGCCCTCTATGAGCAGTTCTTC
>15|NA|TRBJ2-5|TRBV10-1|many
CASSPRGALRETQYF
TGCGCCAGCAGCCCAAGGGGGGCCCTCCGGGAGACCCAGTACTTC
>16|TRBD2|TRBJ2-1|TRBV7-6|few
CASSFGASGISDEQFF
TGTGCCAGCAGCTTCGGTGCTAGCGGGATTTCCGATGAGCAGTTCTTC
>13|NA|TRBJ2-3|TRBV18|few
CASSPSQPDTQYF
TGTGCCAGCTCACCGAGTCAGCCGGATACGCAGTATTTT
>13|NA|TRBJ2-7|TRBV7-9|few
CASSQDSTYEQYF
TGTGCCAGCAGCCAGGACAGTACCTACGAGCAGTACTTC
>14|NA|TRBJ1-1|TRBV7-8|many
CASSLAHGYTEAFF
TGTGCCAGCAGCTTAGCGCACGGGTACACTGAAGCTTTCTTT
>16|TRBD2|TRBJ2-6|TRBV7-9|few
CASSAGVRSGANVLTF
TGTGCCAGCAGCGCGGGGGTACGATCTGGGGCCAACGTCCTGACTTTC
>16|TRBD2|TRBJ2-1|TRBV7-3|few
CASSSPGTSGRTEQFF
TGTGCCAGCAGCTCACCCGGGACTAGCGGGAGGACCGAGCAGTTCTTC
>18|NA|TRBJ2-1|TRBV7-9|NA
CASSPPSSGESSYNEQFF
TGTGCCAGCAGCCCCCCCTCCTCGGGGGAGAGCTCCTACAATGAGCAGTTCTTC
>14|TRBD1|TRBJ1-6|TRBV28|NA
CASSLGTGYSPLHF
TGTGCCAGCAGTTTGGGGACAGGGTATTCACCCCTCCACTTT
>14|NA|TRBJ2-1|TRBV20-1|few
CSASRRTAYNEQFF
TGCAGTGCTAGTAGGCGGACCGCTTACAATGAGCAGTTCTTC